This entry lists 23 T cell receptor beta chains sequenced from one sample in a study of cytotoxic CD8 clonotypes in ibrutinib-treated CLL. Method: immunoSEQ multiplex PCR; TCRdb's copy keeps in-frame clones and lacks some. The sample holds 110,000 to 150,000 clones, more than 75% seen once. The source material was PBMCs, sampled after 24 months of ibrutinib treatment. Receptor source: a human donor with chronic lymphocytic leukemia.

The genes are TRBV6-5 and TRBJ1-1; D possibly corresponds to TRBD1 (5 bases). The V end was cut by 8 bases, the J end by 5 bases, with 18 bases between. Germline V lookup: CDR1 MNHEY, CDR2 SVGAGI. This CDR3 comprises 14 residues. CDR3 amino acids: CASCRLGVGTEAFF. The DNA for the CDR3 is TGTGCCAGCTGCAGGCTAGGGGTAGGGACTGAAGCTTTCTTT.

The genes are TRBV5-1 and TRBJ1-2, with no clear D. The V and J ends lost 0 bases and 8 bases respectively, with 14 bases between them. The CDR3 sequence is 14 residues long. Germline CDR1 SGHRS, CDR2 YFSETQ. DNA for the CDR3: TGCGCCAGCAGCTTGGGGGCAGGTGATCGGGGCTACACCTTC. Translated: CASSLGAGDRGYTF. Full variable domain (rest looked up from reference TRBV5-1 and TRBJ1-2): KAGVTQTPRYLIKTRGQQVTLSCSPISGHRSVSWYQQTPGQGLQFLFEYFSETQRNKGNFPGRFSGRQFSNSRSEMNVSTLELGDSALYLCASSLGAGDRGYTFGSGTRLTVV.

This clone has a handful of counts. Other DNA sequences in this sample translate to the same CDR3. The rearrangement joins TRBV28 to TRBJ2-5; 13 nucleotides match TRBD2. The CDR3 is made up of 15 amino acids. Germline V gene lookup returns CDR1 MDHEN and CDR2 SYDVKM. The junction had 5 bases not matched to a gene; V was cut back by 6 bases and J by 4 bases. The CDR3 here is CASSPGLAGVETQYF. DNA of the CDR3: TGTGCCAGCAGCCCTGGACTAGCGGGAGTAGAGACCCAGTACTTC. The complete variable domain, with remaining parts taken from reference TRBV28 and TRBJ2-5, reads DVKVTQSSRYLVKRTGEKVFLECVQDMDHENMFWYRQDPGLGLRLIYFSYDVKMKEKGDIPEGYSVSREKKERFSLILESASTNQTSMYLCASSPGLAGVETQYFGPGTRLLVL.

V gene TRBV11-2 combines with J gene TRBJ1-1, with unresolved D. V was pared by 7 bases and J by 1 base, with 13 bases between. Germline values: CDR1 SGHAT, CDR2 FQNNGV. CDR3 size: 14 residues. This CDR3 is CASTLGPGNTEAFF. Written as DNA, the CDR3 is TGTGCCAGCACCCTAGGGCCTGGGAACACTGAAGCTTTCTTT.

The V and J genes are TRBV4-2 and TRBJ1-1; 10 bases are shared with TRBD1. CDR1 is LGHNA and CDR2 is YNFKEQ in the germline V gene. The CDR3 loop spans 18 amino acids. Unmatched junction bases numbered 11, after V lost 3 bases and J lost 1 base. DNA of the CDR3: TGTGCCAGCAGCCACCCCGGTGGGACAGGGGAGGGGAACACTGAAGCTTTCTTT. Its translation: CASSHPGGTGEGNTEAFF.

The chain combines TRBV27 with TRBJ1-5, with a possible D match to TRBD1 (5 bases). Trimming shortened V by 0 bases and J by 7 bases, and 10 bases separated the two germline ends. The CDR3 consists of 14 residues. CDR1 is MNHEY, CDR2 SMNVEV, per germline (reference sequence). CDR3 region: CASSLSPEGQPQHF. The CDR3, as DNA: TGTGCCAGCAGTTTATCCCCCGAGGGGCAGCCCCAGCATTTT.

Here the CDR3 DNA reads TGTGCCAGCAGTTCGCCTGGCCGGCCCCTCCACTTT. Its translation: CASSSPGRPLHF. This chain uses TRBV28 with TRBJ1-6; D remains ambiguous. There are 12 residues in the CDR3. Deletions cut 4 bases from V and 13 bases from J, with 11 bases between. Germline V gene lookup returns CDR1 MDHEN and CDR2 SYDVKM.

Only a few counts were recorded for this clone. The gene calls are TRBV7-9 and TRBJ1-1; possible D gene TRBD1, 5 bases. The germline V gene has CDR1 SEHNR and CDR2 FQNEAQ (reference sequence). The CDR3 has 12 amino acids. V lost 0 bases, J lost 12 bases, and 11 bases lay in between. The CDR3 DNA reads TGTGCCAGCAGCTTAGCGGGGACGAGGTCTTTCTTT. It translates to CASSLAGTRSFF. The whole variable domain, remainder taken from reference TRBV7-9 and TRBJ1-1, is DTGVSQNPRHKITKRGQNVTFRCDPISEHNRLYWYRQTLGQGPEFLTYFQNEAQLEKSRLLSDRFSAERPKGSFSTLEIQRTEQGDSAMYLCASSLAGTRSFFGQGTRLTVV.

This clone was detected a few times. CDR3 residues: CASSLWVAGRNEQFF. The CDR3 DNA is TGTGCCAGCAGCTTATGGGTAGCGGGAAGGAATGAGCAGTTCTTC. This chain links TRBV7-3 with TRBJ2-1; 8 bases line up with TRBD2. Trimming at V came to 2 bases and at J to 7 bases, leaving 7 bases not matched to a gene. The V gene's germline CDR1 is SGHTA and CDR2 FQGTGA. CDR3 length: 15 amino acids. The full variable domain, completed using reference TRBV7-3 and TRBJ2-1, is GAGVSQTPSNKVTEKGKYVELRCDPISGHTALYWYRQSLGQGPEFLIYFQGTGAADDSGLPNDRFFAVRPEGSVSTLKIQRTERGDSAVYLCASSLWVAGRNEQFFGPGTRLTVL.

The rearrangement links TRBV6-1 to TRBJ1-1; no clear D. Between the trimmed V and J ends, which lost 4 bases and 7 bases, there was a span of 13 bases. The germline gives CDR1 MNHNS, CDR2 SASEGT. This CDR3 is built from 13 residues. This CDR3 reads CASSVDHKVEAFF. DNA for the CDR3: TGTGCCAGCAGTGTAGACCACAAGGTTGAAGCTTTCTTT.

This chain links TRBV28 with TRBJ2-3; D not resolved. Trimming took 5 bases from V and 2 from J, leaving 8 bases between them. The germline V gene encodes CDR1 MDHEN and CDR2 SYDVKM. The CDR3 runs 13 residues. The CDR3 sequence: CASSPHNTDTQYF. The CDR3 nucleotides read TGTGCCAGCAGTCCCCATAACACAGATACGCAGTATTTT.

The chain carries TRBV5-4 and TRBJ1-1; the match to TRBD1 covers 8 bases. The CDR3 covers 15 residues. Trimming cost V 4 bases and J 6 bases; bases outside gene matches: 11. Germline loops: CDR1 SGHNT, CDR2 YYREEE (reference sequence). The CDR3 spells CASSPTDRALAEAFF. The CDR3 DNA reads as TGTGCCAGCAGCCCAACGGACAGGGCGCTCGCTGAAGCTTTCTTT. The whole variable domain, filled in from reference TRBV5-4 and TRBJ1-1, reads ETGVTQSPTHLIKTRGQQVTLRCSSQSGHNTVSWYQQALGQGPQFIFQYYREEENGRGNFPPRFSGLQFPNYSSELNVNALELDDSALYLCASSPTDRALAEAFFGQGTRLTVV.

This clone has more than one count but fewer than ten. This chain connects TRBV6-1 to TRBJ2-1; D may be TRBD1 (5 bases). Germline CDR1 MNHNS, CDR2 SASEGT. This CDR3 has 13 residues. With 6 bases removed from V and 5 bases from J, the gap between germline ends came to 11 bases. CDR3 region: CASSADTDNEQFF. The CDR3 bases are TGTGCCAGCAGCGCGGACACCGACAATGAGCAGTTCTTC.

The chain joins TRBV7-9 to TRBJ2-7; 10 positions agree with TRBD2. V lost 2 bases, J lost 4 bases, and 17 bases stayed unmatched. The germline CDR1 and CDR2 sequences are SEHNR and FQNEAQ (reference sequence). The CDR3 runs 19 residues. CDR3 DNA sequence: TGTGCCAGCAGCTTAACCCTAGCGGGAGAAGGGGGTAAGGTATACGAGCAGTACTTC. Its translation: CASSLTLAGEGGKVYEQYF.

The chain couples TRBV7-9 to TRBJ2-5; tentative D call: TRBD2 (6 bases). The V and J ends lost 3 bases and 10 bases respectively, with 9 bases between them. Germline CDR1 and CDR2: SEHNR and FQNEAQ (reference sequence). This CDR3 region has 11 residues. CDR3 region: CASSFRGFQYF. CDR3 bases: TGTGCCAGCAGCTTTCGGGGGTTCCAGTACTTC.

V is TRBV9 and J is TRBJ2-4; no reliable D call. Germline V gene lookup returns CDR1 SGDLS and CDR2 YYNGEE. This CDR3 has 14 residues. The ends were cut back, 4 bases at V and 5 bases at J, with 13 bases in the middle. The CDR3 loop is CASSPPDPQNIQYF. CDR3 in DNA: TGTGCCAGCAGCCCACCGGACCCTCAAAACATTCAGTACTTC.

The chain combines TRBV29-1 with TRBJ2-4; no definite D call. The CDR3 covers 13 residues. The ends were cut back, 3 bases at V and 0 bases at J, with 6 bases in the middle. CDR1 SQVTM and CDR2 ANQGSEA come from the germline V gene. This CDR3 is CSVEAVAKNIQYF. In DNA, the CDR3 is TGCAGCGTTGAGGCCGTAGCCAAAAACATTCAGTACTTC.

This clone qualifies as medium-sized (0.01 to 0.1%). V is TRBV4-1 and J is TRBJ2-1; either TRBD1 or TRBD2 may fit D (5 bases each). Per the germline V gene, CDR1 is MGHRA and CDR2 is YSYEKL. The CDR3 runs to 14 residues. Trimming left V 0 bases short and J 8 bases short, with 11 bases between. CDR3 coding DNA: TGCGCCAGCAGCCAAGAAGGGACCTTCGATGAGCAGTTCTTC. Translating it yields CASSQEGTFDEQFF.

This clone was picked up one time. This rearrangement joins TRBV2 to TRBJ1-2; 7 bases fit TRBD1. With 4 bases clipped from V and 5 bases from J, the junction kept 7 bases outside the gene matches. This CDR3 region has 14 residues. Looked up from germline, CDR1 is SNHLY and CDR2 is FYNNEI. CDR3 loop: CASSARQGFYGYTF. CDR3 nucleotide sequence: TGTGCCAGCAGTGCCCGACAGGGCTTTTATGGCTACACCTTC.

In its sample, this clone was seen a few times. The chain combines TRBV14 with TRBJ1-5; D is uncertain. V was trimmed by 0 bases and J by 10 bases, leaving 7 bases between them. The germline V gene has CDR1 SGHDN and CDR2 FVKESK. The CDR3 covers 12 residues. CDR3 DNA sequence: TGTGCCAGCAGCCAAGATTTCGGTCCCCAGCATTTT. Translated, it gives CASSQDFGPQHF.

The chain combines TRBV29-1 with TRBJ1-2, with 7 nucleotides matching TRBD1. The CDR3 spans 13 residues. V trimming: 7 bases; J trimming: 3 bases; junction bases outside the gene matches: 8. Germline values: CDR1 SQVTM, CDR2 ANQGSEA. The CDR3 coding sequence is TGCAGCGCCGATACAGGGGACTACTATGGCTACACCTTC. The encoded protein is CSADTGDYYGYTF.

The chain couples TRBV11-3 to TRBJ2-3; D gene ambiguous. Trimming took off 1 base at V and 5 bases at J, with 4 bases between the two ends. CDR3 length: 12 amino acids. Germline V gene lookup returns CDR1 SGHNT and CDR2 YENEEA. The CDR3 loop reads CASSLGGDTQYF. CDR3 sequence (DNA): TGTGCCAGCAGCTTAGGAGGAGATACGCAGTATTTT.

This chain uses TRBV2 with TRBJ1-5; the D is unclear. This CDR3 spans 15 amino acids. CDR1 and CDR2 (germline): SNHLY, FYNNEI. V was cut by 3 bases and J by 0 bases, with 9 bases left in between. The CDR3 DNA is TGTGCCAGCAGTGATTCGGGCCATAGCAATCAGCCCCAGCATTTT. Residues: CASSDSGHSNQPQHF. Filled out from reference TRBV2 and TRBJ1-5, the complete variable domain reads EPEVTQTPSHQVTQMGQEVILRCVPISNHLYFYWYRQILGQKVEFLVSFYNNEISEKSEIFDDQFSVERPDGSNFTLKIRSTKLEDSAMYFCASSDSGHSNQPQHFGDGTRLSIL.